This T cell receptor (beta chain) was recovered during a study of response to subunit inactivated influenza vaccine. The study, taken as a whole, reports: New T cells are recruited in small numbers by each seasonal influenza vaccination, according to the authors' suggestion.

A single record per CDR3 protein comes from TCRdb applying MiXCR to the RT-PCR reads. The repertoire has about 500,000 distinct CDR3 sequences, 10% to 15% of them found once; the top ten carry 13%. Between the trimmed V and J ends, which lost 0 bases and 4 bases, there was a span of 13 bases. The CDR3 length is 15 residues. The germline CDR1 and CDR2 sequences are SGHRS and YFSETQ. Regarding this clonotype: Antigen: not known.

The chain couples TRBV5-1 to TRBJ1-2; no firm D call. The sequence was collected from a man aged 50-60 years who received an inactivated influenza vaccine. Sequenced here: PBMCs from blood, sampled roughly 46 days after vaccination. CDR3 protein: CASSLGEGAVYGYTF. CDR3 coding DNA: TGCGCCAGCAGCTTGGGCGAGGGCGCGGTCTATGGCTACACCTTC.